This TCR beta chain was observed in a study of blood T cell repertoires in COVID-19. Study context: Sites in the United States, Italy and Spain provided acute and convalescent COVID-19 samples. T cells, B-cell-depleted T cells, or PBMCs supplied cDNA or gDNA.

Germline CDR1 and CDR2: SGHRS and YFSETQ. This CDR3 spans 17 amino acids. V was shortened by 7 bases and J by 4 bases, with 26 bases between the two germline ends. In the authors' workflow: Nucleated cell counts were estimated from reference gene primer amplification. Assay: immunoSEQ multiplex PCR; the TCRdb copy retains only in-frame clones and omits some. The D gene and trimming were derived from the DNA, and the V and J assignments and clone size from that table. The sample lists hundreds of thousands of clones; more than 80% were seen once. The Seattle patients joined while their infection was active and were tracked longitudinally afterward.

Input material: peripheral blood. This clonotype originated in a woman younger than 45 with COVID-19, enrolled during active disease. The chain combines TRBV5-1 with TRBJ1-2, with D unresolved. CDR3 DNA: TGCGCCAGCGCCGCGGGTTACGATGGAGGTGAAACCTATGGCTACACCTTC. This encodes CASAAGYDGGETYGYTF.